Following are 4 T cell receptor beta chains from one sample sequenced in a study of post-analysis software for immune sequencing data. Study-wide findings and caveats: Included in a set of five TRBV segments more frequent in patients than controls were TRBV5-6, TRBV5-1 and TRBV20-1.

Unique molecular identifiers tagged the TCR beta cDNA libraries. One entry per CDR3 protein results from TCRdb running MiXCR on the PCR reads. Among around 500,000 distinct CDR3 sequences, approximately 34% were seen once, and the ten largest hold 4.5% to 7.5%. Their antigens remain unidentified. The sequenced sample was blood. The receptors shown here come from a girl under 18 with multiple sclerosis.

This clonotype was detected many times. The chain links TRBV10-3 to TRBJ1-1, with no clear D. Looked up from germline, CDR1 is ENHRY and CDR2 is SYGVKD. Trimming took off 9 bases at V and 7 bases at J, with 39 bases between the two ends. There are 20 residues in the CDR3. The CDR3 reads CAMGSRDPNTTARIRFEAFF. CDR3 bases: TGTGCCATGGGTTCCCGCGACCCAAACACGACGGCCCGTATCCGATTTGAAGCTTTCTTT.

The chain joins TRBV27 to TRBJ2-3; 12 bases align to TRBD2. Germline CDR1 reads MNHEY; CDR2 reads SMNVEV (reference sequence). Trimming at V came to 2 bases and at J to 5 bases, leaving 2 bases not matched to a gene. The CDR3 spans 15 residues. The CDR3 sequence is CASSLLAGGVDTQYF. As DNA, the CDR3 is TGTGCCAGCAGTTTACTAGCGGGGGGGGTAGATACGCAGTATTTT.

A few counts support this clonotype. This chain uses TRBV9 with TRBJ2-7; either TRBD1 or TRBD2 may supply D (6 bases each). CDR3 length equals 15 residues. V was cut by 4 bases and J by 2 bases, with 16 bases left in between. CDR1 is SGDLS, CDR2 YYNGEE, per germline. The CDR3: CASSPPRGGPYEQYF. In DNA, the CDR3 is TGTGCCAGCAGCCCCCCCCGTGGGGGGCCCTACGAGCAGTACTTC.

The rearrangement uses TRBV20-1 and TRBJ1-5; D unresolved. Germline loops: CDR1 DFQATT, CDR2 SNEGSKA (reference sequence). The CDR3 is made up of 13 amino acids. V was shortened by 4 bases and J by 7 bases, with 14 bases between the two germline ends. The CDR3 protein is CSATDPGSQPQHF. The DNA for the CDR3 is TGCAGTGCTACGGATCCGGGGAGCCAGCCCCAGCATTTT.